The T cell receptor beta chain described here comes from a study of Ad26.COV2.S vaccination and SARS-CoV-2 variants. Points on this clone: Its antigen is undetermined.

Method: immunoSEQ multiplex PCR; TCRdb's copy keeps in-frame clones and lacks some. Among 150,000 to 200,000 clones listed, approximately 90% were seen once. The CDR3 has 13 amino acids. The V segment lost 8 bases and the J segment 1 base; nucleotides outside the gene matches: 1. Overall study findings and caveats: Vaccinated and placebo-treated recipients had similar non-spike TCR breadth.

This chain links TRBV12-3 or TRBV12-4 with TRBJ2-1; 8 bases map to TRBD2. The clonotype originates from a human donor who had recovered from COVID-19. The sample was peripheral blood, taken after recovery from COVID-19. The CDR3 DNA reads TGTGCCAGCGGCGGGAGGTCCTACAATGAGCAGTTCTTC. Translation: CASGGRSYNEQFF.